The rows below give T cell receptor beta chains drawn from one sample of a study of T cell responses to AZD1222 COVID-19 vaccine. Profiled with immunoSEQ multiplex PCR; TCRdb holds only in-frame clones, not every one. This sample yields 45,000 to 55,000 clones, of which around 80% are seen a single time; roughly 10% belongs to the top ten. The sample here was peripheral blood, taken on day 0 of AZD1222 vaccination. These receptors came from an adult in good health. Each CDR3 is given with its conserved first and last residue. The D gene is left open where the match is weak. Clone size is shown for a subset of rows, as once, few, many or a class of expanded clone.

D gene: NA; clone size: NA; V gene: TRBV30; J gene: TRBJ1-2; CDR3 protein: CAWIPPGHYGYTF; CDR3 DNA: TGTGCCTGGATCCCACCAGGCCACTATGGCTACACCTTC
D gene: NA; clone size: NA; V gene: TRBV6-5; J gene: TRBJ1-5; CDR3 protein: CASSPGSSSNQPQHF; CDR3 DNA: TGTGCCAGCAGCCCCGGGTCCTCTTCCAATCAGCCCCAGCATTTT
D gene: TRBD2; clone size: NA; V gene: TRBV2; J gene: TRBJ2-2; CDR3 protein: CASSVVLAGGGGELFF; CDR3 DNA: TGTGCCAGCAGTGTGGTGCTAGCGGGAGGGGGCGGGGAGCTGTTTTTT
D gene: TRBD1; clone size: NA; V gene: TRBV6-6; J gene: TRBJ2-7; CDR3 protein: CASISGGMGEQYF; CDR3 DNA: TGTGCCAGCATCTCAGGGGGCATGGGCGAGCAGTACTTC
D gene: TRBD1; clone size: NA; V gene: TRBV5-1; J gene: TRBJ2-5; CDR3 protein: CASSLNGQGTQYF; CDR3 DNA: TGCGCCAGCAGCTTGAACGGACAGGGGACCCAGTACTTC
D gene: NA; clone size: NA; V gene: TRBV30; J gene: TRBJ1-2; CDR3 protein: CASSRQASVYTF; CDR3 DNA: TGTGCCTCCTCCCGGCAGGCCTCCGTCTACACCTTC
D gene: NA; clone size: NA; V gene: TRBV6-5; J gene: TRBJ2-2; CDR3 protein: CASRETFLGGELFF; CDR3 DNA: TGTGCCAGCAGGGAGACTTTTCTAGGCGGGGAGCTGTTTTTT
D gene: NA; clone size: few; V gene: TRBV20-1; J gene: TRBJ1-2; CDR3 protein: CSATSGHGYTF; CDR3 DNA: TGCAGTGCTACTTCAGGCCATGGCTACACCTTC
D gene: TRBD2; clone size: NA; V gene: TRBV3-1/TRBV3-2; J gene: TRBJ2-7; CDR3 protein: CASSPGTSGRAYEQYF; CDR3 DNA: TGTGCCAGCAGCCCCGGGACTAGCGGGAGGGCCTACGAGCAGTACTTC
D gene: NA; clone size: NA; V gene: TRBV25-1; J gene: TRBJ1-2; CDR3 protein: CASGVGGYYGYTF; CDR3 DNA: TGTGCCAGCGGTGTGGGAGGGTACTATGGCTACACCTTC
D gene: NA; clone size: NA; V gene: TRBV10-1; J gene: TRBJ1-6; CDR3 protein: CASSGKNIPGRRLYSPLHF; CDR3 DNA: TGCGCCAGCAGTGGTAAAAACATTCCAGGCAGGCGCCTTTATTCACCCCTCCACTTT